This TCR beta chain is from a study of T cell repertoires in cytomegalovirus infection. Note on this clonotype: Likely a read error: the CDR3 ends without its conserved phenylalanine or tryptophan.

Germline lookup yields CDR1 MNHEY and CDR2 SVGAGI. V lost 5 bases and J 4 bases, leaving 27 bases between the germline ends. CDR3 length: 19 amino acids. TCRdb processed the reads anew with MiXCR; each CDR3 protein has one entry. The data show over 200,000 distinct CDR3 sequences, with roughly an eighth seen just once and 8.5% to 10% held by the top ten. The receptor comes from a human donor in good health (CMV status not recorded). Some clones in this sample may be carry-over from other donors' samples. This sequence joins TRBV6-5 and TRBJ2-1; D could derive from TRBD1 or TRBD2 (5 bases each). Sample: PBMCs. The CDR3 sequence: CASSTSRPRPGQLYNEQFL. CDR3 DNA sequence: TGTGCCAGCAGTACTAGTCGCCCCCGCCCGGGGCAACTTTACAATGAGCAGTTCTTA.